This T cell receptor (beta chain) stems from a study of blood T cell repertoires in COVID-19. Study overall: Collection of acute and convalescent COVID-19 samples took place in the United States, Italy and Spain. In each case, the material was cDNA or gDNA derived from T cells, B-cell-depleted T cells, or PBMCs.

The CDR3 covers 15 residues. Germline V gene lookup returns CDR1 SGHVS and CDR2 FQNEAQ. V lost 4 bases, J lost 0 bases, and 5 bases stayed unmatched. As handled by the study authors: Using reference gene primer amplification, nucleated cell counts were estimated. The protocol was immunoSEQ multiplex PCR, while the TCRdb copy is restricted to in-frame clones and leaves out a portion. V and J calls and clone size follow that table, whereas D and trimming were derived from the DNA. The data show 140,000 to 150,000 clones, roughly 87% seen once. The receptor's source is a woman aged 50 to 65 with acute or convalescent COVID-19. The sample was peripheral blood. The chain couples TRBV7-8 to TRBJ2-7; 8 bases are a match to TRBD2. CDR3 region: CASSSIAGFSYEQYF. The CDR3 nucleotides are TGTGCCAGCAGCTCCATAGCGGGGTTCTCCTACGAGCAGTACTTC.